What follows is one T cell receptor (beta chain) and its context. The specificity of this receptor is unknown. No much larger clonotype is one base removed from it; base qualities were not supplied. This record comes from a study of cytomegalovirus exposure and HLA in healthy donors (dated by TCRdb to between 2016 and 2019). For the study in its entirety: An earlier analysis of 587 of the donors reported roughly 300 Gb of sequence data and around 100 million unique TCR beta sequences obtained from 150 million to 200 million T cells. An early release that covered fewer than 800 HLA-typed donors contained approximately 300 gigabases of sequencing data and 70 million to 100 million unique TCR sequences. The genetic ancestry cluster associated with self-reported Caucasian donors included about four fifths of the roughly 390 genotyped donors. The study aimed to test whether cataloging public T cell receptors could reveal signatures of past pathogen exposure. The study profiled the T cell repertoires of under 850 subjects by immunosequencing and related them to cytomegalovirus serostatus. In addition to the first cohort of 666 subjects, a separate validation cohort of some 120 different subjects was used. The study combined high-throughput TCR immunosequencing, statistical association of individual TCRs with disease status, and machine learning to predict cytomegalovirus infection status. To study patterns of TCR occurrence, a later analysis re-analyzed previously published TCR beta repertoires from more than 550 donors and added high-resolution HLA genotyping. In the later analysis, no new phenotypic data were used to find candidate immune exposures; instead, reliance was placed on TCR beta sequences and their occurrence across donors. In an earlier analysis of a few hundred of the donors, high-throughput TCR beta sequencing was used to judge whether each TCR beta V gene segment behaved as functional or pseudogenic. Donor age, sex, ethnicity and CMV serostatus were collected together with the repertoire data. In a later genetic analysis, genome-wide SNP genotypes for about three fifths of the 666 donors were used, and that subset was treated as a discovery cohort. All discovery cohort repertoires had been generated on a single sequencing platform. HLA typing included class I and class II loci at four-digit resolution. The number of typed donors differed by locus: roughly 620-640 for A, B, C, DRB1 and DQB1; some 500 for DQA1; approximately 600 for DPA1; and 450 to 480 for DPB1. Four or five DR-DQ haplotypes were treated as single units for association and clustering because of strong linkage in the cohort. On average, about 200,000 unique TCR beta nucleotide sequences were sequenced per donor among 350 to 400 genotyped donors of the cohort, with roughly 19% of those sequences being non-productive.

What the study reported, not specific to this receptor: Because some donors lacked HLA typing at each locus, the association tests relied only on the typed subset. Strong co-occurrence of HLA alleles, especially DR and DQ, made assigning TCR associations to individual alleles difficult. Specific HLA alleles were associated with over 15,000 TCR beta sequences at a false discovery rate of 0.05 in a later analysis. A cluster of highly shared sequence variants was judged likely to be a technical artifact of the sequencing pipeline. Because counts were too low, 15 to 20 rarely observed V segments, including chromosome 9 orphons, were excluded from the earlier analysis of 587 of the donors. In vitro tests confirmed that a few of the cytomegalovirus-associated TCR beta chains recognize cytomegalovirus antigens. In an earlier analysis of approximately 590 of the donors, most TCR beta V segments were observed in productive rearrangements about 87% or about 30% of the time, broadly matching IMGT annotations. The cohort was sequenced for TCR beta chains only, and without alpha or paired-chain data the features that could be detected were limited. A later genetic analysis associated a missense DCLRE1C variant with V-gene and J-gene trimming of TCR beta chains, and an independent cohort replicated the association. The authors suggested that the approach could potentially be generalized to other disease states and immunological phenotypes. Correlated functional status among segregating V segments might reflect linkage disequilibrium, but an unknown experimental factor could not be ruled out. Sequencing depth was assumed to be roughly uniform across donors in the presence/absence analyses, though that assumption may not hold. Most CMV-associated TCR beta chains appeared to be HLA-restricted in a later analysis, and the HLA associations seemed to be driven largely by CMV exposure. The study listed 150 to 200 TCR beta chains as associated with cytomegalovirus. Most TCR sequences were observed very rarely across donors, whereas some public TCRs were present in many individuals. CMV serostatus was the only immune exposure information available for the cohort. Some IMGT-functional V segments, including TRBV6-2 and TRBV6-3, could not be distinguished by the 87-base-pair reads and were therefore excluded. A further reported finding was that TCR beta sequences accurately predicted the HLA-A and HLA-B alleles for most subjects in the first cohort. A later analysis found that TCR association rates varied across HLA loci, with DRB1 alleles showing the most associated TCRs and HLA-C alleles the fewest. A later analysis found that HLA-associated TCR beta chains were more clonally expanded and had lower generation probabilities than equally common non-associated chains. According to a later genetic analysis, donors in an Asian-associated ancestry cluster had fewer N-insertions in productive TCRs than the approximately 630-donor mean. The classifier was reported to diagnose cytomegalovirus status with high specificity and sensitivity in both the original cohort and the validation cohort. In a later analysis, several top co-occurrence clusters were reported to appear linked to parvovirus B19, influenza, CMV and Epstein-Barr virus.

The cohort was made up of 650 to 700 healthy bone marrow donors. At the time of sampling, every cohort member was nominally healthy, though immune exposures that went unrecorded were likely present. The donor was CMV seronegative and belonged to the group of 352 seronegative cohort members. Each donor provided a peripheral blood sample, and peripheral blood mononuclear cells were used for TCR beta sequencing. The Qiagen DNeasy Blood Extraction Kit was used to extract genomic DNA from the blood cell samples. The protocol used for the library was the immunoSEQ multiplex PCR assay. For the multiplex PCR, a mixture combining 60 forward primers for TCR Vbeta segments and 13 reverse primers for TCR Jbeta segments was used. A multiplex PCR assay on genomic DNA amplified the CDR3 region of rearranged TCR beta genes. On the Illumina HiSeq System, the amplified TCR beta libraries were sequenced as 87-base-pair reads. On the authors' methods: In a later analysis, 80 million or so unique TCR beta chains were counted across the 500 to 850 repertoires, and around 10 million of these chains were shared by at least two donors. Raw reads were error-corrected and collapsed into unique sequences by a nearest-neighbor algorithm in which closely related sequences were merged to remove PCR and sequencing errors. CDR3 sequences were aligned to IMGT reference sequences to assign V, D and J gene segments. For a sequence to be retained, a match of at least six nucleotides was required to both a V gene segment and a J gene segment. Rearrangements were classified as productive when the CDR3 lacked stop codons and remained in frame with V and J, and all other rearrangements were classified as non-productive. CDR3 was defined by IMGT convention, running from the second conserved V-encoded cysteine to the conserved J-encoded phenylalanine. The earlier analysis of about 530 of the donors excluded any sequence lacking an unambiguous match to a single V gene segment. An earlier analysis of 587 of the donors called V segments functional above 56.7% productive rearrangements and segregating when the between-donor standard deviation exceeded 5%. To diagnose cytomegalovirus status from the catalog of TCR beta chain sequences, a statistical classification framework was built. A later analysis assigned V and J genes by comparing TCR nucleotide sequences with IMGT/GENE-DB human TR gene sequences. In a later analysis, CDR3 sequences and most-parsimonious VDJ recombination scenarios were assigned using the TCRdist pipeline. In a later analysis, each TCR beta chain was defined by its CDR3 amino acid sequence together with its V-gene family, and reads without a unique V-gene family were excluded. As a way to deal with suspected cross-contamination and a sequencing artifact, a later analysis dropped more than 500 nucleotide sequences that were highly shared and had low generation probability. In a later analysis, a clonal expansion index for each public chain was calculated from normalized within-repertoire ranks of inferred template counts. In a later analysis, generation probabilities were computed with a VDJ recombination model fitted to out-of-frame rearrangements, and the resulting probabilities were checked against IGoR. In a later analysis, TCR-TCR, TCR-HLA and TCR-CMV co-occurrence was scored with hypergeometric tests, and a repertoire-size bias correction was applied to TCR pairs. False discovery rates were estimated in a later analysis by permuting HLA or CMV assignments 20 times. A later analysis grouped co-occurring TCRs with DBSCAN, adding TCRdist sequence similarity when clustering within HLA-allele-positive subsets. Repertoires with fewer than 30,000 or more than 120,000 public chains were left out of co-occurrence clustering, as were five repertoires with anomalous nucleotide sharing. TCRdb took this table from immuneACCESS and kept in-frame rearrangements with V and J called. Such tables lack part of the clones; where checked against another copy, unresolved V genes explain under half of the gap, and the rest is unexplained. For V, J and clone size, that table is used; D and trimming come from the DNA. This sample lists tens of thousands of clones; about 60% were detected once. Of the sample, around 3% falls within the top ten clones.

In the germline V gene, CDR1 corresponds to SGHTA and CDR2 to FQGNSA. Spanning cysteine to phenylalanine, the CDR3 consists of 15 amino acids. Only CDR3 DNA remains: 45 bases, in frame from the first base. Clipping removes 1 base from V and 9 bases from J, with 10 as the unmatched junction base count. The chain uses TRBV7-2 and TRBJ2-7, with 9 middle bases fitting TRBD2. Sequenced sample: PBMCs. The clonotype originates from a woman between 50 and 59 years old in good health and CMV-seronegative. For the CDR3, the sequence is CASSLGLAGAVGQYF. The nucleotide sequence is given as TGTGCCAGCAGCTTAGGTTTAGCGGGAGCGGTCGGGCAGTACTTC.